These 8 T cell receptor beta chains originate from one sample sequenced in a study of CD8 T cells in Susac syndrome. Random hexamers served to reverse transcribe roughly 0.45 to 1 ug RNA. TCRdb analysed the immunoSEQ multiplex PCR reads with MiXCR anew, one entry per CDR3 protein. The table lists some 300,000 distinct CDR3 sequences, 89% of them singletons. The sequencing input was CD8+ T cells from PBMCs. The source of these receptors is a human donor with multiple sclerosis.

The chain combines TRBV24-1 with TRBJ2-3; D might be TRBD2 (6 bases). Trimming removed 3 bases from V and 8 bases from J, with 11 bases in between. Germline V CDR1 and CDR2: KGHDR, SFDVKD. CDR3 length equals 13 residues. The CDR3 is CATSDGLGGTQYF. DNA of the CDR3: TGTGCCACCAGTGATGGACTGGGGGGTACGCAGTATTTT.

The chain links TRBV12-3 or TRBV12-4 to TRBJ1-5; the D is unclear. The V end was cut by 8 bases, the J end by 1 base, with 12 bases between. This CDR3 region has 14 residues. The CDR3 DNA follows: TGTGCCAGCCAGTTACTAGGAAGCAATCAGCCCCAGCATTTT. This encodes CASQLLGSNQPQHF.

The count of this clonotype is one. J is TRBJ2-5 and V is TRBV9; D unresolved. This CDR3 region has 13 residues. Per the germline V gene, CDR1 is SGDLS and CDR2 is YYNGEE. Trimming pared 1 base from V and 4 bases from J, leaving 8 bases between. Here the CDR3 DNA reads TGTGCCAGCAGCGTACTCACTGGAGAGACCCAGTACTTC. As protein: CASSVLTGETQYF.

This chain joins TRBV29-1 and TRBJ2-6; 10 nucleotides match TRBD1. Trimming took 6 bases from V and 2 from J; bases not matched to a gene: 4. Germline-derived CDR1 and CDR2 are SQVTM and ANQGSEA. The CDR3 runs to 15 residues. This CDR3 reads CSVSGTGAGANVLTF. The CDR3 DNA follows: TGCAGCGTATCCGGGACAGGGGCTGGGGCCAACGTCCTGACTTTC.

The rearrangement links TRBV28 to TRBJ2-3, with 7 bases fitting TRBD2. Germline trimming cut 5 bases from V and 0 bases from J; bases unmatched to any gene: 8. CDR3 length: 16 residues. Germline V gene sequence: CDR1 MDHEN, CDR2 SYDVKM. DNA of the CDR3: TGTGCCAGCAGTATTCCTAGCGGACTCAGCACAGATACGCAGTATTTT. The encoded protein is CASSIPSGLSTDTQYF.

The V call is TRBV3-1, the J call TRBJ1-1, with unresolved D. V was trimmed by 0 bases and J by 14 bases, leaving 16 bases between them. The CDR3 totals 13 residues. Germline CDR1 is LGHDT and CDR2 is YNNKEL (reference sequence). As DNA, the CDR3 is TGTGCCAGCAGCCAAGATCCCCTAGGGTACGCGTTCTTT. As protein: CASSQDPLGYAFF.

The V and J genes are TRBV12-3 or TRBV12-4 and TRBJ2-5, with 8 bases matching TRBD1. This CDR3 region has 15 residues. The J segment lost 1 base and the V segment lost 5 bases, leaving 6 bases of the junction unmatched. CDR3 bases: TGTGCCAGCAGTGTCGGGACAGGAGCCCAAGAGACCCAGTACTTC. Protein product: CASSVGTGAQETQYF.

As for this clonotype: Mismatch with germline at one junction end may stem from a read error. The chain carries TRBV20-1 and TRBJ2-2; TRBD1 agrees at 10 bases. Germline V gene data show CDR1 as DFQATT and CDR2 as SNEGSKA (reference sequence). The CDR3 length is 14 residues. Written as DNA, the CDR3 is TGCAGTGCCAGAGGGACAGGGGACACCGGGGAGCTGTTTTTT. It codes for CSARGTGDTGELFF.